The 15 T cell receptor beta chains reported below all come from one sample, sequenced in a study of shared clonotypes between healthy human individuals. Repertoires were generated with immunoSEQ multiplex PCR, while TCRdb's copy carries only in-frame clones and drops some. This sample yields 1,400,000 or so clones, of which about 98.5% are seen a single time; approximately 0.4% belongs to the top ten. Sequencing was carried out using naive CD4+ T cells sorted from blood. Noted subset: CD45RA+ positively selected. All receptors come from a man aged 25-40 years in good health.

A single count supports this clone. The V gene is TRBV6-6, the J gene TRBJ1-1, with D unresolved. There are 15 residues in the CDR3. The V gene lost 0 bases and the J gene lost 4 bases, with 12 bases spanning the gap. The germline V gene encodes CDR1 MNHNY and CDR2 SVGAGI (reference sequence). The CDR3, as DNA: TGTGCCAGCAGTTACTCGCAACGCAGGCTCACTGAAGCTTTCTTT. It yields the protein CASSYSQRRLTEAFF.

The chain joins TRBV6-1 to TRBJ2-7, with D perhaps TRBD1 or TRBD2 (6 bases each). This CDR3 comprises 18 residues. The germline V gene has CDR1 MNHNS and CDR2 SASEGT. Trimming took 2 bases from V and 3 from J, leaving 23 bases between them. CDR3 protein: CASSETAHWGASIYEQYF. In DNA, the CDR3 is TGTGCCAGCAGTGAAACGGCACATTGGGGGGCGTCGATCTACGAGCAGTACTTC.

This chain joins TRBV28 and TRBJ1-5; D gene uncertain. Germline assignment: CDR1 MDHEN and CDR2 SYDVKM. V was cut by 8 bases and J by 7 bases, with 15 bases left in between. The CDR3 extends over 13 amino acids. CDR3 in DNA: TGTGCCAGCTTCCCCGTCGGGAAACAGCCCCAGCATTTT. As protein: CASFPVGKQPQHF.

The chain employs TRBV7-9 and TRBJ2-7; 7 nucleotides align to TRBD2. This CDR3 has 14 residues. With 2 bases clipped from V and 3 bases from J, the junction kept 4 bases outside the gene matches. Germline CDR1 is SEHNR and CDR2 is FQNEAQ (reference sequence). The CDR3 coding sequence is TGTGCCAGCAGCTTAATCGCGGGGGTCTACGAGCAGTACTTC. This translates into CASSLIAGVYEQYF.

The rearrangement joins TRBV5-4 to TRBJ1-2; the match to TRBD1 covers 10 bases. This CDR3 has 16 amino acids. Germline values: CDR1 SGHNT, CDR2 YYREEE (reference sequence). The J segment lost 8 bases and the V segment lost 2 bases, leaving 12 bases of the junction unmatched. The CDR3 is CASSFPRDRGLVGYTF. In DNA, the CDR3 is TGTGCCAGCAGCTTCCCCCGGGACAGGGGCTTGGTAGGCTACACCTTC.

The V and J genes are TRBV11-2 and TRBJ2-7; 8 positions match TRBD2. The length of the CDR3 is 14 residues. Germline CDR1 is SGHAT and CDR2 is FQNNGV. Trimming took 5 bases from V and 3 from J; bases not matched to a gene: 6. The DNA of the CDR3 is TGTGCCAGCAGCCGGGGACTAGACTACTACGAGCAGTACTTC. It translates to CASSRGLDYYEQYF.

This chain joins TRBV11-2 and TRBJ2-5, with a possible D match to TRBD2 (5 bases). The CDR3 covers 14 residues. Deletions cut 0 bases from V and 2 bases from J, with 7 bases between. Germline V gives CDR1 SGHAT, CDR2 FQNNGV. CDR3 sequence: CASSLDRGQETQYF. The CDR3 coding sequence is TGTGCCAGCAGCTTAGATAGAGGGCAAGAGACCCAGTACTTC. Based on the CDR3 plus reference TRBV11-2 and TRBJ2-5, the full variable domain is EAGVAQSPRYKIIEKRQSVAFWCNPISGHATLYWYQQILGQGPKLLIQFQNNGVVDDSQLPKDRFSAERLKGVDSTLKIQPAKLEDSAVYLCASSLDRGQETQYFGPGTRLLVL.

The gene calls are TRBV6-1 and TRBJ1-1, with D hard to call. This CDR3 comprises 11 residues. In germline, CDR1 is MNHNS, CDR2 SASEGT. The V end was cut by 9 bases, the J end by 1 base, with 6 bases between. CDR3 residues: CASNRNTEAFF. The CDR3 DNA reads TGTGCCAGTAACAGGAACACTGAAGCTTTCTTT.

The V and J genes are TRBV7-8 and TRBJ2-2; D may be TRBD2 (5 bases). In germline, CDR1 is SGHVS, CDR2 FQNEAQ. The CDR3 sequence is 19 residues long. With 3 bases removed from V and 5 bases from J, the gap between germline ends came to 25 bases. CDR3 DNA: TGTGCCAGCAGCTTTAAAGGGCGGGTTCGGAGCGGTTGGACCGGGGAGCTGTTTTTT. Amino acids: CASSFKGRVRSGWTGELFF. Based on the CDR3 plus reference TRBV7-8 and TRBJ2-2, the full variable domain is GAGVSQSPRYKVAKRGQDVALRCDPISGHVSLFWYQQALGQGPEFLTYFQNEAQLDKSGLPSDRFFAERPEGSVSTLKIQRTQQEDSAVYLCASSFKGRVRSGWTGELFFGEGSRLTVL.

The V gene is TRBV2, the J gene TRBJ1-5, with D possibly being TRBD1 (5 bases). Germline values: CDR1 SNHLY, CDR2 FYNNEI. The CDR3 extends over 18 amino acids. Trimming cost V 0 bases and J 3 bases, with 18 bases left between them. The CDR3 protein is CASSEAGRPARDNQPQHF. The CDR3 nucleotides read TGTGCCAGCAGTGAAGCGGGGCGTCCAGCCAGGGACAATCAGCCCCAGCATTTT.

The chain links TRBV25-1 to TRBJ2-3, with a tentative D call TRBD2 (6 bases). There are 14 residues in the CDR3. The germline gives CDR1 MGHDK, CDR2 SYGVNS. V gave up 8 bases and J gave up 0 bases, with 12 bases separating them. CDR3 bases: TGTGCCAGCCAGAGCGGGTTTAGCACAGATACGCAGTATTTT. It specifies CASQSGFSTDTQYF.

The chain employs TRBV5-1 and TRBJ1-2; 7 bases map to TRBD1. The CDR3 covers 13 residues. Germline lookup yields CDR1 SGHRS and CDR2 YFSETQ. The V gene end was trimmed by 0 bases and the J gene end by 8 bases; junction bases not matched to a gene: 4. The CDR3 coding sequence is TGCGCCAGCAGCTTGGACCCGACAGGGGGCTACACCTTC. Translating gives CASSLDPTGGYTF.

A note on this clone: Within the sample, other DNA sequences also encode this same CDR3. This chain links TRBV27 with TRBJ2-2, with 12 bases lining up with TRBD2. The CDR3 is 15 residues long. The J segment lost 2 bases and the V segment lost 6 bases, leaving 1 base of the junction unmatched. CDR1 is MNHEY, CDR2 SMNVEV, per germline (reference sequence). This CDR3 is CASRLAGGNTGELFF. The CDR3 DNA reads TGTGCCAGCAGACTAGCGGGAGGTAACACCGGGGAGCTGTTTTTT.

V and J are TRBV11-3 and TRBJ2-6; TRBD1 might be the D (6 bases). The V gene's germline CDR1 is SGHNT and CDR2 YENEEA. Deletions cut 4 bases from V and 2 bases from J, with 9 bases between. The CDR3 runs 15 residues. As DNA, the CDR3 is TGTGCCAGCAGCTCACAGGGAACTGGGGCCAACGTCCTGACTTTC. This translates into CASSSQGTGANVLTF.

The rearrangement links TRBV6-1 to TRBJ2-3, with 7 positions matching TRBD2. This CDR3 contains 14 residues. Germline CDR1 and CDR2: MNHNS and SASEGT. V lost 5 bases to trimming and J lost 2 bases; unmatched junction nucleotides: 4. The CDR3 loop is CASSSGTTTDTQYF. CDR3 sequence (DNA): TGTGCCAGCAGTAGCGGGACGACCACAGATACGCAGTATTTT.